This T cell receptor beta chain originates from a study of CD8+ T cells in alopecia areata. Findings and limits, study-wide: Among the cells sequenced in scalp samples are also the resident alphabeta T cells of normal skin. Unlike in mice, where it was clearer, TCR sharing across patients was less clear, possibly HLA-related.

Germline CDR1 SQVTM, CDR2 ANQGSEA. This CDR3 has 18 amino acids. Trimming at V came to 3 bases and at J to 1 base, leaving 13 bases not matched to a gene. Extraction and reverse transcription of RNA yielded cDNA as the sequencing template. Using immunoSEQ multiplex PCR, the repertoire was profiled, and TCRdb retains in-frame clones only, with some absent. The sample gives 61,000 or so clones, around 96% of which show up once; roughly 25% is in the top ten. About this clone itself: Its antigen is unidentified.

Peripheral blood and lesional scalp punch biopsies came from alopecia areata patients. The receptor's source is a human donor with alopecia areata. The chain combines TRBV29-1 with TRBJ2-1; 9 bases map to TRBD1. The specimen comprised CD8+ T cells sorted from blood, sampled at week 0. DNA of the CDR3: TGCAGCGTTGAGGGTGGGACAGGGTCAACACGGTCCTACAATGAGCAGTTCTTC. It yields the protein CSVEGGTGSTRSYNEQFF.